This T cell receptor (beta chain) was sequenced in a study of cytomegalovirus exposure and HLA in healthy donors. Study observations and caveats: A later analysis linked a missense variant in DCLRE1C to the trimming of TCR beta V and J genes.

Looked up from germline, CDR1 is SEHNR and CDR2 is FQNEAQ (reference sequence). The CDR3 has 14 amino acids. The ends were cut back, 5 bases at V and 7 bases at J, with 17 bases in the middle. In the case of this clone: Antigen unknown.

With 60 Vbeta and 13 Jbeta primers, the PCR was carried out. Original processing notes: A later analysis tallied 80 million to 100 million unique TCR beta chains, 8.5 million to 11 million of them shared. Assay used: immunoSEQ multiplex PCR; TCRdb lists only in-frame clones, some missing. That table furnishes V, J and clone size, whereas the DNA furnished D and trimming. Found here are roughly 34,000 clones; the top ten clones hold 4.5%. The TCR sequence derives from a woman aged 40 to 55 in good health and CMV-seropositive. What was sequenced was PBMCs. This chain joins TRBV7-9 and TRBJ1-2; no reliable D call. CDR3 sequence: CASSPSPYSTGYTF. CDR3 DNA sequence: TGTGCCAGCAGCCCCTCCCCGTACTCCACTGGCTACACCTTC.